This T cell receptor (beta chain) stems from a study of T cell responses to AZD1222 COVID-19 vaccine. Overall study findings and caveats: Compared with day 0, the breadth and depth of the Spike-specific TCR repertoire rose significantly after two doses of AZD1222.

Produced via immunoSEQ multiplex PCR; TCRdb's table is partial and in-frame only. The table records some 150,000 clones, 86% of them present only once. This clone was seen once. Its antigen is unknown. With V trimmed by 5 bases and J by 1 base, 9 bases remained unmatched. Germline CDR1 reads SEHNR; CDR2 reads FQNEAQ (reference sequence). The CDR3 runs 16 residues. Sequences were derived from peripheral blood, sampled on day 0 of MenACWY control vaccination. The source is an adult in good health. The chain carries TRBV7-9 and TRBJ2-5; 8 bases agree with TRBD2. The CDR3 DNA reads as TGTGCCAGCAGCCCAGAATGGCTAGCGGGCCAAGAGACCCAGTACTTC. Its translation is CASSPEWLAGQETQYF.